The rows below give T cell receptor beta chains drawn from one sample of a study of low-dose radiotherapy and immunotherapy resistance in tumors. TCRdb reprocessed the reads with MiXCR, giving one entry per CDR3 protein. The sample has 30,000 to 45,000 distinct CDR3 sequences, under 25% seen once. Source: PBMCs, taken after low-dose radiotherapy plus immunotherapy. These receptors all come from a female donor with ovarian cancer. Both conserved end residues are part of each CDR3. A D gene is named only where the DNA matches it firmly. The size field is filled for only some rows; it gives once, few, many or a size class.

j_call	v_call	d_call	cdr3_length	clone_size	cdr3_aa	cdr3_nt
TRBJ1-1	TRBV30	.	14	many	CAWSVFVGEGEAFF	TGTGCCTGGAGTGTATTCGTGGGGGAGGGTGAAGCTTTCTTT
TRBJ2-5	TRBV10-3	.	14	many	CAISAVGWGETQYF	TGTGCCATCAGCGCTGTGGGGTGGGGAGAGACCCAGTACTTC
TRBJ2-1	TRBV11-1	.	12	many	CASSPLDNEQFF	TGTGCCAGCAGCCCCCTCGACAATGAGCAGTTCTTC
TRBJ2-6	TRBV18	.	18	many	CASSPRRDLRSGANVLTF	TGTGCCAGCTCACCCCGTCGGGATTTGCGCTCTGGGGCCAACGTCCTGACTTTC
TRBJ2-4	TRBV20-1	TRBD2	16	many	CSATSPGGGGDAIQYF	TGCAGTGCAACATCCCCCGGGGGGGGGGGCGATGCCATTCAGTACTTC
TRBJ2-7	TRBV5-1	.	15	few	CASSLAGGFSYEQYF	TGCGCCAGCAGCTTGGCTGGGGGCTTCTCCTACGAGCAGTACTTC
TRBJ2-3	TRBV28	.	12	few	CASSLQQGGQYF	TGTGCCAGCAGTTTGCAGCAGGGGGGGCAGTATTTT
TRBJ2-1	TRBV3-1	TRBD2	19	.	CASSATMTSGRQAYNEQFF	TGTGCCAGCAGCGCCACTATGACTAGCGGGAGACAGGCCTACAATGAGCAGTTCTTC
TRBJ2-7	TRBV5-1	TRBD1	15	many	CASSSTGTGVDEQYF	TGCGCCAGCAGCTCTACCGGGACAGGGGTCGACGAGCAGTACTTC
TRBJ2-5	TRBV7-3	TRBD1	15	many	CASSLTTGNLETQYF	TGTGCCAGCAGCTTAACGACAGGGAATTTGGAGACCCAGTACTTC
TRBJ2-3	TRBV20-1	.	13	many	CSARDGRTDTQYF	TGCAGTGCTAGAGATGGCCGCACAGATACGCAGTATTTT
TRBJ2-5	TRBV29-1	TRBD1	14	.	CSVGLGTGVETQYF	TGCAGCGTTGGGCTCGGGACAGGGGTCGAGACCCAGTACTTC
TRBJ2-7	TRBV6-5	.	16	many	CASSPRGRGNSYEQYF	TGTGCCAGCAGTCCCCGGGGCCGGGGCAACTCCTACGAGCAGTACTTC
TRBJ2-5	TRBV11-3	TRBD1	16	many	CASSFGQGDGQETQYF	TGTGCCAGCAGCTTCGGACAGGGTGATGGGCAAGAGACCCAGTACTTC
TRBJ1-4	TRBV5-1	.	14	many	CASSLVSGDEKLFF	TGCGCCAGCAGCTTGGTGTCAGGGGATGAAAAACTGTTTTTT
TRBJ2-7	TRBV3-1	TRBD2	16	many	CASSRKLAGGAYEQYF	TGTGCCAGCAGCCGCAAACTAGCGGGAGGGGCCTACGAGCAGTACTTC
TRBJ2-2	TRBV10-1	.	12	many	CASQGYTGELFF	TGCGCCAGTCAGGGCTACACCGGGGAGCTGTTTTTT
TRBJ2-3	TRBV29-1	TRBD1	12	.	CSVGRDSAAQYF	TGCAGCGTTGGCCGGGACAGCGCCGCCCAGTATTTT
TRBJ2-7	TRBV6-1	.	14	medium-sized	CASARTVSAYEQYF	TGTGCCAGTGCCCGGACGGTCTCTGCCTACGAGCAGTACTTC
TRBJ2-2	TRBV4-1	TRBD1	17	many	CASSNWAGGAGTGELFF	TGCGCCAGCAGCAACTGGGCAGGGGGCGCCGGCACCGGGGAGCTGTTTTTT
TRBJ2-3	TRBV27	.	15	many	CASSLGGPSTDTQYF	TGTGCCAGCAGTTTGGGCGGACCTAGCACAGATACGCAGTATTTT
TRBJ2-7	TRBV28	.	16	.	CASSLGEPRTYPEQYF	TGTGCCAGCAGTTTAGGCGAACCCCGGACATACCCCGAGCAGTACTTC
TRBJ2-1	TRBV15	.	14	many	CATSRRGDNNEQFF	TGTGCCACCAGCAGAAGGGGGGATAACAATGAGCAGTTCTTC
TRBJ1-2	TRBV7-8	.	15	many	CASSPVPGLYYGYTF	TGTGCCAGCAGTCCAGTGCCGGGTCTTTACTATGGCTACACCTTC
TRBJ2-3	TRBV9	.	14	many	CASSPWGSTDTQYF	TGTGCCAGCAGCCCCTGGGGAAGCACAGATACGCAGTATTTT
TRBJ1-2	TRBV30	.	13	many	CAWREGTSYGYTF	TGTGCCTGGAGGGAGGGGACTTCTTATGGCTACACCTTC
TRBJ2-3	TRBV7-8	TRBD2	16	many	CASSRTSGGSTDTQYF	TGTGCCAGCAGCCGCACTAGCGGGGGATCCACAGATACGCAGTATTTT
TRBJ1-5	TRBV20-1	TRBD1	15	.	CSASRTGVSNQPQHF	TGCAGTGCAAGCCGGACAGGGGTGAGCAATCAGCCCCAGCATTTT
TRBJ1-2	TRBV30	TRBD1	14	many	CAWRDRGDSYGYTF	TGTGCCTGGAGGGACAGGGGGGATTCCTATGGCTACACCTTC
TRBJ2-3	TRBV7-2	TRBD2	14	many	CASLAGGTTDTQYF	TGTGCCAGCTTAGCGGGAGGGACCACAGATACGCAGTATTTT
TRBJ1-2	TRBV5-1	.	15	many	CASSPNAGSPLGYTF	TGCGCCAGCAGCCCCAATGCGGGGTCCCCCTTGGGCTACACCTTC
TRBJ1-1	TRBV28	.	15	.	CASRGSGQGETEAFF	TGTGCCAGCCGAGGTTCGGGGCAGGGAGAAACTGAAGCTTTCTTT
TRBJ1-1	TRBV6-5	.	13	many	CASSYQAATEAFF	TGTGCCAGCAGTTACCAGGCGGCCACTGAAGCTTTCTTT
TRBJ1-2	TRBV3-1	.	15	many	CASSQVGGRPYGYTF	TGTGCCAGCAGCCAAGTGGGTGGCAGACCCTATGGCTACACCTTC
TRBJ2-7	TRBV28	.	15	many	CASSFGGQGRYEQYF	TGTGCCAGCAGTTTTGGGGGTCAGGGGAGGTACGAGCAGTACTTC
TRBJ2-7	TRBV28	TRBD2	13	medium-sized	CASTSGGRYEQYF	TGTGCCAGCACTTCGGGGGGGCGGTACGAGCAGTACTTC
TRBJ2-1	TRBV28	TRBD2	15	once	CASSIGLADFNEQFF	TGTGCCAGCAGCATAGGACTAGCGGACTTTAATGAGCAGTTCTTC
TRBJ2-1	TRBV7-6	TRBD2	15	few	CASSLGRGAYNEQFF	TGTGCCAGCAGCTTAGGGCGGGGGGCCTACAATGAGCAGTTCTTC
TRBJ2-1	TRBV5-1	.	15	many	CASGDQGYSYNEQFF	TGCGCCAGCGGCGACCAGGGATACTCCTACAATGAGCAGTTCTTC
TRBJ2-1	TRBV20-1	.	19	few	CSAPSGGSKAERTYNEQFF	TGCAGTGCTCCCTCCGGCGGGTCCAAAGCGGAAAGGACCTACAATGAGCAGTTCTTC
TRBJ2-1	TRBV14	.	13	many	CASTLVWGDEQFF	TGTGCCAGCACACTGGTATGGGGCGATGAGCAGTTCTTC
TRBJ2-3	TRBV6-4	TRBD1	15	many	CASSEETGGTDTQYF	TGTGCCAGCAGTGAAGAGACAGGGGGCACAGATACGCAGTATTTT
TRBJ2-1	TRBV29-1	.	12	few	CSASDFYNEQFF	TGCAGCGCGTCGGACTTTTACAATGAGCAGTTCTTC
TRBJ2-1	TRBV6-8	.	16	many	CASSYSGGAAYNEQFF	TGTGCCAGCAGTTACTCGGGCGGGGCTGCCTACAATGAGCAGTTCTTC
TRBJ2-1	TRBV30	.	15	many	CAWSSIGSSYNEQFF	TGTGCCTGGAGTTCAATAGGGAGCTCCTACAATGAGCAGTTCTTC
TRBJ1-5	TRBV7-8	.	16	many	CASSSARTESNQPQHF	TGTGCCAGCAGCTCCGCCCGGACAGAAAGCAATCAGCCCCAGCATTTT
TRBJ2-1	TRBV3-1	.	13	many	CASSQGRANEQFF	TGTGCCAGCAGCCAAGGGAGAGCTAATGAGCAGTTCTTC
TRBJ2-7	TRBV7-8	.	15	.	CASSSEGGPSREQYF	TGTGCCAGCAGCTCGGAGGGGGGTCCGAGTAGGGAGCAGTACTTC
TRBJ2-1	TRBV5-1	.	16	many	CASSLGGGDSYNEQFF	TGCGCCAGCAGCTTGGGGGGCGGAGACTCCTACAATGAGCAGTTCTTC
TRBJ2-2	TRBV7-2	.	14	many	CASSLLQGPGELFF	TGTGCCAGCAGCCTCCTTCAGGGCCCCGGGGAGCTGTTTTTT
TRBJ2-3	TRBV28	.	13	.	CASNYAAADTQYF	TGTGCCAGCAACTATGCCGCGGCAGATACGCAGTATTTT